The 21 T cell receptor beta chains in this list originate from one sample, sequenced in a study of metastatic and nonmetastatic thyroid tumors. MiXCR re-clonotyped the PCR reads for TCRdb. The repertoire has fewer than 18,000 clones, roughly 23% of them found once; the top ten carry approximately 8%. None of the patients had undergone any treatment ahead of thyroid surgery. Material for sequencing was tumor tissue. The receptors originated from a female donor with papillary thyroid cancer or a benign thyroid nodule (not recorded which). Some clones in this sample may be carry-over from other donors' samples.

This clone was found many times. The chain couples TRBV18 to TRBJ2-1, with TRBD2 matching over 10 bases. CDR1 KGHSH and CDR2 LQKENI come from the germline V gene. CDR3 size: 16 residues. Germline trimming cut 3 bases from V and 5 bases from J; bases unmatched to any gene: 7. The CDR3 coding sequence is TGTGCCAGCTCACCCCGACCGGGACTAGCGAACAATGAGCAGTTCTTC. Encoded protein: CASSPRPGLANNEQFF.

This clone qualifies as medium-sized. The V call is TRBV28, the J call TRBJ1-6; TRBD1 matches at 8 bases. V lost 6 bases and J lost 10; bases outside the gene matches: 11. The length of the CDR3 is 15 residues. Per germline, CDR1 MDHEN and CDR2 SYDVKM. The CDR3 spells CASSQTGVGVSPLHF. The CDR3 coding sequence is TGTGCCAGCAGCCAGACAGGGGTGGGAGTCTCACCCCTCCACTTT. The variable domain in full, with the rest retrieved from reference TRBV28 and TRBJ1-6, is DVKVTQSSRYLVKRTGEKVFLECVQDMDHENMFWYRQDPGLGLRLIYFSYDVKMKEKGDIPEGYSVSREKKERFSLILESASTNQTSMYLCASSQTGVGVSPLHFGNGTRLTVT.

This chain connects TRBV19 to TRBJ1-3; D not certain. Trimming shortened V by 11 bases and J by 0 bases, and 5 bases separated the two germline ends. The CDR3 contains 11 residues. CDR1 is LNHDA and CDR2 is SQIVND in the germline V gene (reference sequence). CDR3 DNA sequence: TGTGCCGGAAACTCTGGAAACACCATATATTTT. This encodes CAGNSGNTIYF.

This chain links TRBV7-2 with TRBJ2-5, with D perhaps given as TRBD1 or TRBD2 (5 bases each). This CDR3 contains 13 residues. Germline V CDR1 and CDR2: SGHTA, FQGNSA. With 8 bases removed from V and 2 bases from J, the gap between germline ends came to 12 bases. The CDR3 DNA sequence: TGTGCCAGCCGGGTGGGGGTTCAAGAGACCCAGTACTTC. Its translation: CASRVGVQETQYF.

By share, this clone counts as large. The V and J genes are TRBV2 and TRBJ2-1, with D unclear. The CDR3 runs to 11 residues. Germline V gives CDR1 SNHLY, CDR2 FYNNEI. V lost 2 bases and J 9 bases, leaving 5 bases between the germline ends. CDR3 in amino acids: CASSELREQFF. The CDR3 DNA is TGTGCCAGCAGTGAACTTCGTGAGCAGTTCTTC. The full variable domain, rest sourced from reference TRBV2 and TRBJ2-1, is EPEVTQTPSHQVTQMGQEVILRCVPISNHLYFYWYRQILGQKVEFLVSFYNNEISEKSEIFDDQFSVERPDGSNFTLKIRSTKLEDSAMYFCASSELREQFFGPGTRLTVL.

This clone has at least ten counts. This rearrangement joins TRBV13 to TRBJ1-1; possibly TRBD1 for D (5 bases). In germline, CDR1 is PRHDT, CDR2 FYEKMQ (reference sequence). The CDR3 runs to 15 residues. With 2 bases removed from V and 4 bases from J, the gap between germline ends came to 14 bases. CDR3 in DNA: TGTGCCAGCAGCTTAAAGGGCGGCGGGGCCACTGAAGCTTTCTTT. Amino acid sequence: CASSLKGGGATEAFF.

Within the sample, this clone is medium-sized. This rearrangement joins TRBV6-2 or TRBV6-3 to TRBJ2-1; 15 nucleotides agree with TRBD2. Germline assignment: CDR1 MNHEY and CDR2 SVGEGT. The V segment lost 2 bases and the J segment 6 bases; nucleotides outside the gene matches: 5. This CDR3 region has 17 residues. The CDR3 loop reads CASSYHRTSGRANEQFF. Written as DNA, the CDR3 is TGTGCCAGCAGTTACCATCGGACTAGCGGGAGGGCCAATGAGCAGTTCTTC.

The chain recombines TRBV3-1 with TRBJ2-2; tentatively, D is TRBD2 (6 bases). The germline V and J ends were trimmed by 2 bases and 4 bases, with 11 bases remaining between them. The CDR3 sequence is 15 residues long. In germline, CDR1 is LGHDT, CDR2 YNNKEL (reference sequence). Here the CDR3 DNA reads TGTGCCAGCAGCCAATTGACGGGAGCCACCGGGGAGCTGTTTTTT. Amino acids: CASSQLTGATGELFF.

This clone was recorded many times. The gene calls are TRBV5-5 and TRBJ2-7; 8 nucleotides align to TRBD1. The germline V gene has CDR1 SGHKS and CDR2 YYEKEE (reference sequence). The length of the CDR3 is 14 residues. Unmatched junction bases numbered 1, after V lost 0 bases and J lost 2 bases. CDR3 in DNA: TGTGCCAGCAGCTTGGCAGGGGGCGCCTACGAGCAGTACTTC. Translation gives CASSLAGGAYEQYF.

The rearrangement links TRBV3-1 to TRBJ1-3; perhaps TRBD1 as D (6 bases). The V end was cut by 4 bases, the J end by 0 bases, with 16 bases between. CDR3 length: 17 residues. Germline V CDR1 and CDR2: LGHDT, YNNKEL (reference sequence). This CDR3 is CASSPRDRLRSGNTIYF. CDR3 bases: TGTGCCAGCAGCCCCCGTGACAGGTTACGCTCTGGAAACACCATATATTTT.

This clone is termed medium-sized. This chain joins TRBV6-1 and TRBJ2-3; weak D call: TRBD1 (6 bases). Germline-derived CDR1 and CDR2 are MNHNS and SASEGT. The CDR3 runs 13 residues. Between the trimmed V and J ends, which lost 3 bases and 4 bases, there was a span of 8 bases. CDR3 in DNA: TGTGCCAGCAGTGACCAGGGGCCAGATACGCAGTATTTT. Residues: CASSDQGPDTQYF.

The V call is TRBV7-9, the J call TRBJ2-7; 7 bases align to TRBD1. The germline CDR1 and CDR2 sequences are SEHNR and FQNEAQ (reference sequence). V dropped 11 bases and J dropped 6; count of bases not matched to a gene: 10. The CDR3 spans 12 residues. CDR3 protein: CAVRSGGTEQYF. DNA of the CDR3: TGTGCCGTCCGTTCAGGGGGTACCGAGCAGTACTTC.

This clone ranks as medium-sized. This chain joins TRBV20-1 and TRBJ2-1; TRBD2 matches at 7 bases. This CDR3 has 15 amino acids. V lost 1 base and J lost 5; bases outside the gene matches: 8. The germline V gene encodes CDR1 DFQATT and CDR2 SNEGSKA (reference sequence). CDR3 DNA: TGCAGTGCTAGAGCCCCGGGACTAAATCACAATGAGCAGTTCTTC. This codes for CSARAPGLNHNEQFF.

This clone has a handful of counts. This chain uses TRBV6-1 with TRBJ2-2; D is possibly TRBD2 (5 bases). The V gene's germline CDR1 is MNHNS and CDR2 SASEGT. The CDR3 consists of 14 residues. Trimming removed 6 bases at V and 5 bases at J, with 13 bases between. CDR3 in amino acids: CASRPAESTGELFF. In nucleotides, the CDR3 is TGTGCCAGCAGACCAGCGGAGTCTACCGGGGAGCTGTTTTTT.

In this sample, this clone turned up many times. This chain uses TRBV5-5 with TRBJ1-4, with D hard to call. The germline gives CDR1 SGHKS, CDR2 YYEKEE (reference sequence). The germline V and J ends were trimmed by 6 bases and 8 bases, with 17 bases remaining between them. The CDR3 length is 14 residues. In DNA form, the CDR3 reads TGTGCCAGCACCCTAAGCGAGGTCGGGGAAAAACTGTTTTTT. This gives the protein CASTLSEVGEKLFF.

V is TRBV11-2 and J is TRBJ1-6; 7 bases are a match to TRBD1. The CDR3 sequence is 17 residues long. The junction had 13 bases not matched to a gene; V was cut back by 5 bases and J by 6 bases. Germline CDR1 is SGHAT and CDR2 is FQNNGV. CDR3 coding DNA: TGTGCCAGCAGCCGACTAGCGGGAGGGGGCTCTAATTCACCCCTCCACTTT. It encodes CASSRLAGGGSNSPLHF. Based on the CDR3 plus reference TRBV11-2 and TRBJ1-6, the full variable domain is EAGVAQSPRYKIIEKRQSVAFWCNPISGHATLYWYQQILGQGPKLLIQFQNNGVVDDSQLPKDRFSAERLKGVDSTLKIQPAKLEDSAVYLCASSRLAGGGSNSPLHFGNGTRLTVT.

This clone was seen repeatedly, ten times or more. The rearrangement uses TRBV6-2 or TRBV6-3 and TRBJ1-1; TRBD1 is a possible D gene (6 bases). The V end lost 2 bases, the J end lost 0 bases, and 13 bases lay between the germline ends. Germline V CDR1 and CDR2: MNHEY, SVGEGT. The CDR3 extends over 16 amino acids. CDR3 sequence reads: CASSYPRGGLNTEAFF. The DNA of the CDR3 is TGTGCCAGCAGTTACCCACGAGGGGGATTGAACACTGAAGCTTTCTTT.

This clone was seen many times. With a much larger clone just one base away, this may be a read error. The chain carries TRBV28 and TRBJ2-7, with no clear D. CDR1 MDHEN and CDR2 SYDVKM come from the germline V gene. The CDR3 is 14 amino acids. Trimming took off 6 bases at V and 0 bases at J, with 12 bases between the two ends. DNA of the CDR3: TGTGCCAGCAGCCCCGACCCTCCCTCCTACGAGCAGTACTTC. It encodes CASSPDPPSYEQYF.

There are many counts of this clone. This chain connects TRBV15 to TRBJ2-6, with D perhaps given as TRBD1 or TRBD2 (5 bases each). Germline assignment: CDR1 LNHNV and CDR2 YYDKDF (reference sequence). V lost 1 base and J lost 0, with 7 bases in between. The length of the CDR3 is 16 residues. CDR3 nucleotides: TGTGCCACCAGCAGAGGGGGGATCTCTGGGGCCAACGTCCTGACTTTC. It is translated as CATSRGGISGANVLTF.

This clone was detected ten times or more. V is TRBV6-1 and J is TRBJ2-5, with D possibly matching TRBD2 (7 bases). CDR1 is MNHNS and CDR2 is SASEGT in the germline V gene. This CDR3 contains 17 residues. Deletions cut 3 bases from V and 5 bases from J, with 22 bases between. CDR3 DNA: TGTGCCAGCAGTGACGGCCCCGGGGGGCATCAGCGGGAGACCCAGTACTTC. This sequence encodes CASSDGPGGHQRETQYF.

This clone has ten or more counts. J is TRBJ1-2 and V is TRBV2; D might be TRBD1 (6 bases). The germline V gene has CDR1 SNHLY and CDR2 FYNNEI. The CDR3 has 13 amino acids. Trimming pared 4 bases from V and 2 bases from J, leaving 8 bases between. CDR3 residues: CASSGTDNYGYTF. CDR3 DNA sequence: TGTGCCAGCAGTGGGACAGACAACTATGGCTACACCTTC.